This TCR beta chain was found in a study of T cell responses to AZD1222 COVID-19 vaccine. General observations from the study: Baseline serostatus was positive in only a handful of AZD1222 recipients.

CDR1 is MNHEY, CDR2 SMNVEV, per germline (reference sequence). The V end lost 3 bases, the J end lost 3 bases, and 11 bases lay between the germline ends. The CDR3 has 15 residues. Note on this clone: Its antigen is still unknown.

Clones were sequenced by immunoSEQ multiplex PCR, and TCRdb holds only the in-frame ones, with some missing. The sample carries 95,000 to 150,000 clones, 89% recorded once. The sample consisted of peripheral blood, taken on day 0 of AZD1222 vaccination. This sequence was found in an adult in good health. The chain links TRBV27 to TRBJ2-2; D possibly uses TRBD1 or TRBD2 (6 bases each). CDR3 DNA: TGTGCCAGCAGTTTTCAAGGGGGGCACACCGGGGAGCTGTTTTTT. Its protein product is CASSFQGGHTGELFF.